This T cell receptor beta chain stems from a study of technical replicates of blood from several donors. Sequencing was performed with immunoSEQ multiplex PCR; in TCRdb, only in-frame clones are kept and a portion is missing. Altogether about 70,000 clones are present, less than 99% being singletons, with the ten largest covering around 0.22%. Germline assignment: CDR1 SNHLY and CDR2 FYNNEI. V lost 7 bases to trimming and J lost 1 base; unmatched junction nucleotides: 5. This CDR3 is 14 amino acids long. V is TRBV2 and J is TRBJ2-3; 7 bases are shared with TRBD2. The specimen was T cells isolated from PBMCs. This TCR derives from a human donor in good health. The CDR3 loop reads CASKGSGGTDTQYF. CDR3 bases: TGTGCCAGCAAGGGGAGCGGGGGCACAGATACGCAGTATTTT. Drawing the rest from reference TRBV2 and TRBJ2-3, the complete variable domain is EPEVTQTPSHQVTQMGQEVILRCVPISNHLYFYWYRQILGQKVEFLVSFYNNEISEKSEIFDDQFSVERPDGSNFTLKIRSTKLEDSAMYFCASKGSGGTDTQYFGPGTRLTVL.